These T cell receptor beta chains were read from a single sample in a study of breast tumors, draining lymph nodes, adjacent tissues. TCRdb ran MiXCR on the multiplex PCR reads and lists one entry per CDR3 protein. The table records more than 85,000 distinct CDR3 sequences, around 20% of them present only once. Sequences were obtained from axillary lymph node tissue. These receptor sequences come from a female donor with breast cancer. Some clones in this sample may be carry-over from other donors' samples. The CDR3 runs from the conserved cysteine through the conserved F or W. A D gene is named only where the DNA matches it firmly. Clone sizes are given selectively: once, few, many, or a class where the clone is expanded.

j_call clone_size v_call d_call cdr3_aa cdr3_nt
TRBJ2-1 many TRBV7-8 NA CASSYRGAGSYNEQFF TGTGCCAGCAGTTACCGGGGAGCGGGCTCCTACAATGAGCAGTTCTTC
TRBJ1-2 many TRBV6-1 NA CASFQSFGYTF TGTGCCAGCTTCCAAAGCTTCGGCTACACCTTC
TRBJ2-3 many TRBV7-9 TRBD2 CASSLGRGDTDTQYF TGTGCCAGCAGCTTAGGGCGGGGGGACACAGATACGCAGTATTTT
TRBJ2-3 NA TRBV24-1 NA CATSDRAQGQYF TGTGCCACCAGTGATCGGGCCCAGGGGCAGTATTTT
TRBJ1-4 few TRBV5-1 NA CASSLGQSSLNEKLFF TGCGCCAGCAGCTTGGGACAGTCCAGCCTTAATGAAAAACTGTTTTTT
TRBJ2-1 NA TRBV3-1 NA CASSKPHAGSYNEQFF TGTGCCAGCAGCAAGCCCCACGCTGGCTCCTACAATGAGCAGTTCTTC
TRBJ1-2 many TRBV3-1 NA CASSGGNYGYTF TGTGCCAGCTCGGGGGGGAACTATGGCTACACCTTC
TRBJ2-3 many TRBV5-1 NA CASSLGPGGTDTQYF TGCGCCAGCAGCTTGGGGCCTGGGGGTACAGATACGCAGTATTTT
TRBJ2-1 few TRBV15 TRBD2 CATRETSGNYNEQFF TGTGCCACCAGAGAAACTAGCGGAAACTACAATGAGCAGTTCTTC
TRBJ2-3 many TRBV27 TRBD2 CASLGGDTQYF TGTGCCAGCCTCGGGGGGGATACGCAGTATTTT
TRBJ1-3 NA TRBV30 NA CAWGVDGVGNTIYF TGTGCCTGGGGTGTGGACGGGGTCGGAAACACCATATATTTT
TRBJ2-7 many TRBV10-2 NA CASSGRNSYEQYF TGCGCCAGCAGTGGACGGAACTCCTACGAGCAGTACTTC
TRBJ1-2 NA TRBV2 NA CAGSLERSVRYTF TGTGCCGGCAGCCTCGAAAGGTCCGTCCGCTACACCTTC
TRBJ2-3 few TRBV20-1 NA CSARAGADTQYF TGCAGTGCTAGAGCGGGGGCAGATACGCAGTATTTT
TRBJ1-2 many TRBV27 TRBD1 CASSTDRYGVFYGYTF TGTGCCAGCAGTACGGACAGGTATGGTGTCTTCTATGGCTACACCTTC
TRBJ2-4 NA TRBV6-6 NA CASGNTGSQNIQYF TGTGCCAGCGGCAACACAGGGTCGCAAAACATTCAGTACTTC
TRBJ2-1 NA TRBV4-1 TRBD2 CASSQVHGRLAGGWNEQFF TGCGCCAGCAGCCAAGTACACGGGCGTTTAGCGGGGGGGTGGAATGAGCAGTTCTTC
TRBJ2-1 NA TRBV18 NA CASSTGAGLDNEQFF TGTGCCAGCTCAACCGGGGCTGGATTGGACAATGAGCAGTTCTTC
TRBJ2-7 many TRBV6-1 NA CASRKTGYEQYF TGTGCCAGCAGGAAAACAGGTTACGAGCAGTACTTC
TRBJ2-1 few TRBV28 NA CASSRGRNEQFF TGTGCCAGCAGCCGCGGAAGGAATGAGCAGTTCTTC
TRBJ2-1 NA TRBV28 TRBD2 CASTFQRELNEQFF TGTGCCAGCACTTTCCAGCGGGAGTTAAATGAGCAGTTCTTC
TRBJ1-4 few TRBV6-1 NA CATGVEKLFF TGTGCCACCGGAGTTGAAAAACTGTTTTTT
TRBJ2-2 many TRBV12-3/TRBV12-4 TRBD1 CASSGTGWNTGELFF TGTGCCAGCAGTGGGACAGGGTGGAACACCGGGGAGCTGTTTTTT
TRBJ2-3 NA TRBV20-1 TRBD2 CSARDGQGETSGSSDTQYF TGCAGTGCTCGAGATGGACAGGGAGAGACTAGCGGGAGTAGCGATACGCAGTATTTT
TRBJ2-3 many TRBV5-1 TRBD2 CASSFKAGAMTDTQYF TGCGCCAGCAGCTTCAAAGCGGGGGCCATGACAGATACGCAGTATTTT
TRBJ2-1 few TRBV4-2 TRBD2 CASSQDLGSGTSGVLGNEQFF TGTGCCAGCAGCCAAGATCTGGGCAGCGGGACTAGCGGGGTCCTTGGCAATGAGCAGTTCTTC
TRBJ2-5 many TRBV19 TRBD1 CASGSGQGSPGETQYF TGTGCCAGTGGAAGTGGACAGGGTTCACCGGGCGAGACCCAGTACTTC
TRBJ2-7 many TRBV3-1 TRBD1 CASSQDWTGGHEQYF TGTGCCAGCAGCCAAGATTGGACAGGGGGCCACGAGCAGTACTTC
TRBJ2-2 many TRBV25-1 NA CASSEGGYTGELFF TGTGCCAGCAGTGAAGGGGGGTATACCGGGGAGCTGTTTTTT
TRBJ2-7 many TRBV19 NA CASSILLSSYEQYF TGTGCCAGTAGTATACTGTTAAGCTCCTACGAGCAGTACTTC
TRBJ1-4 many TRBV5-1 TRBD1 CASSQGGQGEKLFF TGCGCCAGCAGCCAAGGGGGCCAGGGGGAAAAACTGTTTTTT
TRBJ2-4 few TRBV11-2 TRBD1 CASGQGSAKNIQYF TGTGCCAGCGGACAGGGGTCAGCCAAAAACATTCAGTACTTC
TRBJ2-3 many TRBV7-3 NA CASSKGTRTDTQYF TGTGCCAGCAGCAAAGGGACTCGCACAGATACGCAGTATTTT
TRBJ1-2 many TRBV20-1 NA CSAPGGGNYGYTF TGCAGTGCTCCCGGGGGGGGAAACTATGGCTACACCTTC
TRBJ2-1 NA TRBV5-1 TRBD2 CASSLGTSGRLFSSYNERSF TGCGCCAGCAGCTTAGGTACTAGCGGGAGACTCTTTAGCTCCTACAATGAGCGGTCCTTC